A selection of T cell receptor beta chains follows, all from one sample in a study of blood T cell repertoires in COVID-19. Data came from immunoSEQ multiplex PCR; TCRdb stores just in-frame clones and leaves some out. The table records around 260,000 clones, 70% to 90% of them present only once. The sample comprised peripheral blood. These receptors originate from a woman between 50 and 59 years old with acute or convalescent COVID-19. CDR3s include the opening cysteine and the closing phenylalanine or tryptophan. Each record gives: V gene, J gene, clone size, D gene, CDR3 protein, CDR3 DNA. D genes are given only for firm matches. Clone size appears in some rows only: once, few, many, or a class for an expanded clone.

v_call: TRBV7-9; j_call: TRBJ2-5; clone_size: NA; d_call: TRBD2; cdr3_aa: CASSLFPSAGGLEETQYF; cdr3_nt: TGTGCCAGCAGCTTATTCCCTTCGGCGGGAGGGTTGGAGGAGACCCAGTACTTC
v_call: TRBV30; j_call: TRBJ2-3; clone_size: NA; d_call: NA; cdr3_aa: CAWRDDTGRTQYF; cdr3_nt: TGTGCCTGGAGGGACGACACAGGGCGGACGCAGTATTTT
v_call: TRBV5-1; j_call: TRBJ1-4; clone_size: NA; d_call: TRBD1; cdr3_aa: CASRTGPNEKLFF; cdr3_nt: TGCGCCAGTCGGACAGGGCCCAATGAAAAACTGTTTTTT
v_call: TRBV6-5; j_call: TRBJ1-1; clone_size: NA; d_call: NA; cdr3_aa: CASSRARGTEAFF; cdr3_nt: TGTGCCAGCAGCCGAGCCCGGGGCACTGAAGCTTTCTTT
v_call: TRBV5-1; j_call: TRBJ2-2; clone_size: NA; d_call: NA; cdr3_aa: CASSSVPLPTGELFF; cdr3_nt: TGCGCCAGCAGCAGCGTTCCGTTACCCACCGGGGAGCTGTTTTTT
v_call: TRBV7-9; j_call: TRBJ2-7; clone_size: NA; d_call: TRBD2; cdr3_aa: CASSFPMTSPSSYEQYF; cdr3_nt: TGTGCCAGCAGCTTCCCCATGACTAGCCCGAGCTCCTACGAGCAGTACTTC
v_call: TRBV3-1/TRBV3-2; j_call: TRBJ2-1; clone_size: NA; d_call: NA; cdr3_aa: CASSATYSYNEQFF; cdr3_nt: TGTGCCAGCAGCGCCACTTATTCCTACAATGAGCAGTTCTTC
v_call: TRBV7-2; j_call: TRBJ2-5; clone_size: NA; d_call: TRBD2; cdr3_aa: CASSLGGTNQETQYF; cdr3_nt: TGTGCCAGCAGCTTAGGCGGGACTAACCAAGAGACCCAGTACTTC
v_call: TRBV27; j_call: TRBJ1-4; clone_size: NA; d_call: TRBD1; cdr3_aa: CASRALGTGNEKLFF; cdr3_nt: TGTGCCAGCAGAGCTCTCGGGACAGGGAATGAAAAACTGTTTTTT
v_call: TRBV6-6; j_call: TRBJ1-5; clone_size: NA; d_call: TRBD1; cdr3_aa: CASRTGTGQPQHF; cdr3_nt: TGTGCCAGCCGGACAGGGACGGGCCAGCCCCAGCATTTT
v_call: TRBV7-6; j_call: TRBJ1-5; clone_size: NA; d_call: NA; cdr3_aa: CASSLGQAQPQHF; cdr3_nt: TGTGCCAGCAGCTTAGGTCAGGCCCAGCCCCAGCATTTT
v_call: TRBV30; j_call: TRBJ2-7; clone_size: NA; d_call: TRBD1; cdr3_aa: CAWSGTGFSYEQYF; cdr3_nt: TGTGCCTGGAGCGGGACAGGGTTCTCCTACGAGCAGTACTTC
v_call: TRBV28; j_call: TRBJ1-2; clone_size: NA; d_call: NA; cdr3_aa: CASSRVTGYTF; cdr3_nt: TGTGCCAGCAGTCGGGTAACGGGCTACACCTTC
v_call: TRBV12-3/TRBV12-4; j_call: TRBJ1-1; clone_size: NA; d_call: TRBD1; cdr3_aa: CASSRDRAEAFF; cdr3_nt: TGTGCCAGCAGTCGTGACAGGGCTGAAGCTTTCTTT
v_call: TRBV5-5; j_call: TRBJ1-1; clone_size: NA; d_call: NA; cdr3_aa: CASSLAWADLMNTEAFF; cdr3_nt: TGTGCCAGCAGCTTAGCTTGGGCAGACCTCATGAACACTGAAGCTTTCTTT
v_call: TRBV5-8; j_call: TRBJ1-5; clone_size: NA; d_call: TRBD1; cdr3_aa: CASRGTEYSNQPQHF; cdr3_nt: TGTGCCAGCAGGGGGACAGAGTATAGCAATCAGCCCCAGCATTTT
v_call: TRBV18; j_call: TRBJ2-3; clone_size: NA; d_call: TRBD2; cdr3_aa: CASSPLATSGSTDTQYF; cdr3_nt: TGTGCCAGCTCACCACTTGCAACTAGCGGAAGCACAGATACGCAGTATTTT
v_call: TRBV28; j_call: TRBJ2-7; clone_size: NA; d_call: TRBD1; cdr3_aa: CASSSSGTGTYEQYF; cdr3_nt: TGTGCCAGCAGTTCATCCGGGACAGGGACCTACGAGCAGTACTTC
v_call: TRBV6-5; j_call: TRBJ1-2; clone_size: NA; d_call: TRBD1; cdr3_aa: CASTWTGDYGYTF; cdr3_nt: TGTGCCAGCACCTGGACAGGAGACTATGGCTACACCTTC
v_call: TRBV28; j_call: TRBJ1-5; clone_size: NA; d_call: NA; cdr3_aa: CASSFSGNLQPQHF; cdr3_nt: TGTGCCAGCAGTTTCTCGGGGAATCTTCAGCCCCAGCATTTT
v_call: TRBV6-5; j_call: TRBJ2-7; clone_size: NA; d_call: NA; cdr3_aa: CASSAGLPYEQYF; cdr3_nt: TGTGCCAGCAGCGCCGGACTTCCCTACGAGCAGTACTTC
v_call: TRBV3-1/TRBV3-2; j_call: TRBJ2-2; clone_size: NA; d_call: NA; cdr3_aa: CASSLLSGGELFF; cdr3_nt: TGTGCCAGCAGCCTTCTTAGTGGCGGGGAGCTGTTTTTT
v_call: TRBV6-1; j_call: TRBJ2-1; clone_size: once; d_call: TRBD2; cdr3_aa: CASSGGHLAGVGDEQFF; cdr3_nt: TGTGCCAGCAGTGGGGGGCATCTAGCGGGAGTCGGTGATGAGCAGTTCTTC
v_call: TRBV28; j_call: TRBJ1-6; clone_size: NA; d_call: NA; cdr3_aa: CASSLGQGISPLHF; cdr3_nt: TGTGCCAGCAGTTTAGGACAAGGCATTTCACCCCTCCACTTT
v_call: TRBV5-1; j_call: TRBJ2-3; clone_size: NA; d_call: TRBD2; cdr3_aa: CASTLLGAGSDTQYF; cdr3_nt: TGCGCCAGCACCCTTTTGGGAGCGGGGTCAGATACGCAGTATTTT
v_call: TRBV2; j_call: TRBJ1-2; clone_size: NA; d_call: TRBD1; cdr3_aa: CAVRLEGATNYGYTF; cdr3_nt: TGTGCCGTACGATTGGAGGGGGCAACTAACTATGGCTACACCTTC
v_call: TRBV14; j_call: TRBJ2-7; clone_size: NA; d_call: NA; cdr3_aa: CASSQFTGNYEQYF; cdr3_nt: TGTGCCAGCAGCCAATTTACAGGAAATTATGAGCAGTACTTC
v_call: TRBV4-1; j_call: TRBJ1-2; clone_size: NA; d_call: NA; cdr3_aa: CASSQGWGQAIQGYTF; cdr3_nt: TGCGCCAGCAGCCAAGGCTGGGGCCAGGCAATTCAAGGCTACACCTTC
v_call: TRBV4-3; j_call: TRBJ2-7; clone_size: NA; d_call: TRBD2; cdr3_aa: CASSQDLTSDPYEQYF; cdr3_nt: TGCGCCAGCAGCCAAGATCTCACTAGCGACCCCTACGAGCAGTACTTC
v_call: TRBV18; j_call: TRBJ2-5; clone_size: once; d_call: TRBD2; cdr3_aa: CASSPRTSGILKTQYF; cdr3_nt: TGTGCCAGCTCACCGAGGACTAGCGGGATTCTTAAGACCCAGTACTTC
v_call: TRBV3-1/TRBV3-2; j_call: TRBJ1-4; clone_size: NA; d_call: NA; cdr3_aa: CASSQRDTEKLFF; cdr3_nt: TGTGCCAGCAGCCAACGGGACACTGAAAAACTGTTTTTT
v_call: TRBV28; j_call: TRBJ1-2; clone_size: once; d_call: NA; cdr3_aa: CASRRFSNYGYTF; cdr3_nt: TGTGCCAGCAGGAGGTTCTCAAACTATGGCTACACCTTC
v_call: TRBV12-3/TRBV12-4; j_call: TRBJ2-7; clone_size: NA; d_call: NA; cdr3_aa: CASSLWYEQYF; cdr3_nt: TGTGCCAGCAGTCTATGGTACGAGCAGTACTTC
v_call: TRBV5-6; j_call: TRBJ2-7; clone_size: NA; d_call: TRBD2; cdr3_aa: CASSDKGLGYEQYF; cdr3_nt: TGTGCCAGCAGCGACAAAGGACTAGGCTACGAGCAGTACTTC
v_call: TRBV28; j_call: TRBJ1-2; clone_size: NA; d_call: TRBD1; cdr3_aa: CASSPPPQGHNYGYTF; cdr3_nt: TGTGCCAGCAGTCCTCCACCACAGGGGCATAACTATGGCTACACCTTC
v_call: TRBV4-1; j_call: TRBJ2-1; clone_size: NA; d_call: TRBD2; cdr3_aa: CASSSIAGAYNEQFF; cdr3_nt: TGCGCCAGCAGCTCAATAGCGGGAGCCTACAATGAGCAGTTCTTC
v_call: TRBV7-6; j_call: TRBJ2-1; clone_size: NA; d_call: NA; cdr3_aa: CASSLTLAENEQFF; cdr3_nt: TGTGCCAGCAGCTTAACATTAGCGGAGAATGAGCAGTTCTTC
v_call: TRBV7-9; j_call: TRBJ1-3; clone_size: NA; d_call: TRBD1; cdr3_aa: CASSSRGPGNTIYF; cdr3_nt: TGTGCCAGCAGCTCCAGGGGGCCTGGAAACACCATATATTTT
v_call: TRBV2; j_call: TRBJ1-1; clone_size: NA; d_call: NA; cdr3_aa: CASRSRTAHTEAFF; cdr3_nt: TGTGCCAGCAGATCCCGGACAGCCCACACTGAAGCTTTCTTT
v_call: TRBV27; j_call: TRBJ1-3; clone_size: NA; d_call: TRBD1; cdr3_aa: CASSAGQGFTIYF; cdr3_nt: TGTGCCAGCAGTGCGGGACAGGGTTTCACCATATATTTT
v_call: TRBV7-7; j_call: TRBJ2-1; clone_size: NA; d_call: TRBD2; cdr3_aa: CASSLFLPGRGGGNEQFF; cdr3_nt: TGTGCTAGCAGCTTGTTTCTCCCGGGGCGGGGCGGGGGCAATGAGCAGTTCTTC
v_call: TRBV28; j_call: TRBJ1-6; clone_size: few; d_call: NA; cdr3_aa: CASSLSTGRARGSPLHF; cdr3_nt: TGTGCCAGCAGTTTATCAACCGGTCGGGCTCGGGGTTCACCCCTCCACTTT
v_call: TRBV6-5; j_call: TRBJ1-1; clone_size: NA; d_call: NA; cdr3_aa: CASRSVGPGAFF; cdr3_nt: TGTGCCAGCAGGAGTGTGGGCCCGGGGGCTTTCTTT
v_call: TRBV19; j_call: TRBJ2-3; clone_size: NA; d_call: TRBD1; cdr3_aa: CASSNSHGTATDTQYF; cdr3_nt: TGTGCCAGTAGTAATTCCCACGGGACAGCCACAGATACGCAGTATTTT
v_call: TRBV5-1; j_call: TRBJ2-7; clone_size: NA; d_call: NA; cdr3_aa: CASSPGAYGVTYEQYF; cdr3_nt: TGCGCCAGCAGCCCTGGGGCCTATGGTGTGACCTACGAGCAGTACTTC
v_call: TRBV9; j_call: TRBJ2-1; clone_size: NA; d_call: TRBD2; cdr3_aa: CASSTFGSLAGGYNEQFF; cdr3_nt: TGTGCCAGCAGCACATTTGGGTCTCTAGCGGGAGGGTACAATGAGCAGTTCTTC
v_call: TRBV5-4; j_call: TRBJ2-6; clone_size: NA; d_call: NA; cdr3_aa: CASSFFGSGANVLTF; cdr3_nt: TGTGCCAGCAGCTTTTTCGGGTCCGGGGCCAACGTCCTGACTTTC
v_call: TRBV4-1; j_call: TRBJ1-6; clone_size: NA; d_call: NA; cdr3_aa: CASSQMTATDSPLHF; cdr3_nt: TGCGCCAGCAGCCAGATGACAGCGACGGATTCACCCCTCCACTTT
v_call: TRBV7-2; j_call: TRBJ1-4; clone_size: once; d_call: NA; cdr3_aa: CASKRHGGGEKLFF; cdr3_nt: TGTGCCAGCAAAAGGCACGGTGGGGGGGAAAAACTGTTTTTT
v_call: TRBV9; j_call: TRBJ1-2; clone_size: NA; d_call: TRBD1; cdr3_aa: CASSVVGTGTGYTF; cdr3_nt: TGTGCCAGCAGCGTAGTTGGGACAGGGACTGGCTACACCTTC
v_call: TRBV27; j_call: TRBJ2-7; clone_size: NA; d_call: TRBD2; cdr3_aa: CASSLTIAGVYEQYF; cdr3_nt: TGTGCCAGCAGTTTGACAATAGCGGGGGTCTACGAGCAGTACTTC
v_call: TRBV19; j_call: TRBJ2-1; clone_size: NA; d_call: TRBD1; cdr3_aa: CASSNPTGGGGNEQFF; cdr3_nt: TGTGCCAGTAGTAATCCAACAGGGGGCGGAGGCAATGAGCAGTTCTTC
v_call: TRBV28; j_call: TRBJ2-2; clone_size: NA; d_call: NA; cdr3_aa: CASRSTLRDSFF; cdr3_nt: TGTGCCAGCAGATCGACTCTCCGGGACTCGTTTTTT
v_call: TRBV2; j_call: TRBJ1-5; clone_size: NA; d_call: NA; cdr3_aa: CASRRDNNQPQHF; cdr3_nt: TGTGCCAGCAGACGGGACAACAATCAGCCCCAGCATTTT
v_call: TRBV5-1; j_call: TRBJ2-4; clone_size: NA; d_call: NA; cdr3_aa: CASSPGAKNIQYF; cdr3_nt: TGCGCCAGCAGCCCCGGGGCCAAAAACATTCAGTACTTC
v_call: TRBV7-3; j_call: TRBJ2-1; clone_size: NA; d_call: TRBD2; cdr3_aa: CASSPGTSGLNEQFF; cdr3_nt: TGTGCCAGCAGCCCCGGGACTAGCGGCCTCAATGAGCAGTTCTTC
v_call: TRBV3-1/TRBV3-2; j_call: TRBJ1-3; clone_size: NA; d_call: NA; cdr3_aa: CASSQEGGADRSGNTIYF; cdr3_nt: TGTGCCAGCAGCCAAGAGGGGGGGGCTGACCGCTCTGGAAACACCATATATTTT
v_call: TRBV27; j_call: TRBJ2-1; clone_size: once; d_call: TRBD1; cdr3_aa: CASSRRDRGYEQFF; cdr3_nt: TGTGCCAGCAGTCGCAGGGACAGGGGGTACGAGCAGTTCTTC
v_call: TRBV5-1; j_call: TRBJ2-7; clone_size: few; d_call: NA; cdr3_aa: CASSSTGGFGGEQYF; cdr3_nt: TGCGCCAGCAGCTCGACAGGTGGGTTTGGTGGCGAGCAGTACTTC
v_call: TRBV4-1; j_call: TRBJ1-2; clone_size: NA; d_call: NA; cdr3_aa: CASSQAGARGYTF; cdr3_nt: TGCGCCAGCAGCCAAGCAGGGGCTCGAGGCTACACCTTC